This entry is about one T cell receptor beta chain. Repertoires were generated with immunoSEQ multiplex PCR, while TCRdb's copy carries only in-frame clones and drops some. The sample shows 72,000 or so clones, 90% to 95% of them seen only once. This specimen comes from a study of shared T cell receptors in the human thymus. This CDR3 spans 19 amino acids. Trimming took 2 bases from V and 4 from J; bases not matched to a gene: 17. CDR1 is LGHNT and CDR2 is FRNRAP in the germline V gene. The specimen was thymocytes. The sequence was collected from a human donor. This chain links TRBV12-5 with TRBJ1-1, with 9 bases identical to TRBD1. The CDR3 here is CASGLPPHGTGRRTTEAFF. DNA of the CDR3: TGTGCTAGTGGTTTGCCACCACACGGGACAGGGCGGAGAACCACTGAAGCTTTCTTT.